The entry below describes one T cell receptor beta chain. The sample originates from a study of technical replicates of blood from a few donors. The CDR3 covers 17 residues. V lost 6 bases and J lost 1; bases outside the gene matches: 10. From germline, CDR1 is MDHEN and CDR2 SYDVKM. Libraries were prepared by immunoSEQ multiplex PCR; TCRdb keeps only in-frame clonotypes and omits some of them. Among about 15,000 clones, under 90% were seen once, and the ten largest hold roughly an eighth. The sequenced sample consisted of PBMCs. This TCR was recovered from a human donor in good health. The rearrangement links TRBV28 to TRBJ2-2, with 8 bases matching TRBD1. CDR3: CASRSSQGAGNTGELFF. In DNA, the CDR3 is TGTGCCAGCAGGAGTAGCCAGGGGGCAGGGAACACCGGGGAGCTGTTTTTT.